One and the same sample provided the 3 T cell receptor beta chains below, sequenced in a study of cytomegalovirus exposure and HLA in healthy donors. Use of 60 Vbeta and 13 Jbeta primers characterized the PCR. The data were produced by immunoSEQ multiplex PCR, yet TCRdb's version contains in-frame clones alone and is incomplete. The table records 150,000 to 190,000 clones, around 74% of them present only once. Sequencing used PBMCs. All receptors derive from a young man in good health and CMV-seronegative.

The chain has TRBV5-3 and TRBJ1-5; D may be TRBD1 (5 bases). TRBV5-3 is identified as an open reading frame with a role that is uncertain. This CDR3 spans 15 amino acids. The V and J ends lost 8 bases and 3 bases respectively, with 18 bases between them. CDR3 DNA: TGTGCCAGCAGGGACCGGGACTTAACCAATCAGCCCCAGCATTTT. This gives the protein CASRDRDLTNQPQHF.

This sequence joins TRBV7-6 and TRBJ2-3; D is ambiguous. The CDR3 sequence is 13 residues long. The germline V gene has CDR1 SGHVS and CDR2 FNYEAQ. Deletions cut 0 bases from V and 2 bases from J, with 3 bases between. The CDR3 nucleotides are TGTGCCAGCAGCTTAGCCCTCACAGATACGCAGTATTTT. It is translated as CASSLALTDTQYF.

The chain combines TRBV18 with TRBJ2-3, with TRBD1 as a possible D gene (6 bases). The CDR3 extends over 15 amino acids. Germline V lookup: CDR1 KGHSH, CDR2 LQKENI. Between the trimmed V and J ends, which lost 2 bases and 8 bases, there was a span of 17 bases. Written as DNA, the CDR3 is TGTGCCAGCTCACCAGGTGTTTTACAGGGTGGTACGCAGTATTTT. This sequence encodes CASSPGVLQGGTQYF.